The 10 T cell receptor beta chains in this list originate from one sample, sequenced in a study of cytomegalovirus exposure and HLA in healthy donors. Use of 60 Vbeta and 13 Jbeta primers characterized the PCR. TCRdb's table, derived via immunoSEQ multiplex PCR, lists solely in-frame clones and lacks some. The sample lists 170,000 or so clones; 75% to 90% were seen once. Specimen: PBMCs. Every receptor here comes from a man in his fifties or sixties in good health and CMV-seronegative.

The V and J genes are TRBV7-2 and TRBJ2-7; 14 bases line up with TRBD2. CDR1 and CDR2 (germline): SGHTA, FQGNSA. This CDR3 is built from 15 residues. V gave up 5 bases and J gave up 12 bases; unmatched junction bases: 12. DNA of the CDR3: TGTGCCAGCAGCAGGCAGGGACTAGCGGGGGAAAGAATGTACTTC. Its translation: CASSRQGLAGERMYF.

V gene TRBV5-4 combines with J gene TRBJ1-2, with TRBD1 identical over 10 bases. This CDR3 has 15 residues. V was pared by 3 bases and J by 2 bases, with 4 bases of the junction left unmatched. The germline gives CDR1 SGHNT, CDR2 YYREEE (reference sequence). The chain's CDR3 is CASSSRTGGNYGYTF. The CDR3 bases are TGTGCCAGCAGCTCCAGGACAGGGGGGAACTATGGCTACACCTTC.

V and J are TRBV5-5 and TRBJ2-2, with a weak D call TRBD1 (6 bases). The CDR3 sequence is 15 residues long. From germline, CDR1 is SGHKS and CDR2 YYEKEE (reference sequence). Trimming stripped 1 base from V and 6 bases from J, with 13 bases between. CDR3 amino acids: CASSLRAGEAGELFF. The DNA of the CDR3 is TGTGCCAGCAGCTTGAGGGCAGGGGAAGCCGGGGAGCTGTTTTTT.

The J gene is TRBJ2-3, the V gene TRBV6-5; 7 bases are a match to TRBD1. The CDR3 loop spans 12 amino acids. Losses at the gene ends were 8 bases for V and 4 bases for J; bases not matched to a gene: 3. Germline V gives CDR1 MNHEY, CDR2 SVGAGI. The DNA of the CDR3 is TGTGCCAGCCGGGACAGCGCAGATACGCAGTATTTT. Protein product: CASRDSADTQYF.

The rearrangement uses TRBV29-1 and TRBJ2-1, with D maybe TRBD1 (5 bases). V shed 7 bases and J shed 7 bases, with 17 bases lying between them. CDR3 length: 13 residues. Looked up from germline, CDR1 is SQVTM and CDR2 is ANQGSEA. CDR3 loop: CSADPTEINEQFF. The CDR3 bases are TGCAGCGCAGACCCGACAGAAATTAATGAGCAGTTCTTC.

This clone was found a few times. The chain couples TRBV12-5 to TRBJ2-7; perhaps TRBD1 as D (6 bases). CDR1 is LGHNT and CDR2 is FRNRAP in the germline V gene. The CDR3 runs 12 residues. Trimming cost V 10 bases and J 2 bases, with 12 bases left between them. The CDR3, as DNA: TGTGCTACTAAAGACAGGCCCTACGAGCAGTACTTC. It specifies CATKDRPYEQYF.

Only a few counts were recorded for this clone. The V and J genes are TRBV2 and TRBJ2-7; D not certain. This CDR3 has 11 residues. The germline V and J ends were trimmed by 2 bases and 3 bases, with 2 bases remaining between them. CDR1 SNHLY and CDR2 FYNNEI come from the germline V gene. The CDR3 nucleotides read TGTGCCAGCAGTGAACTCTACGAGCAGTACTTC. This encodes CASSELYEQYF.

This chain uses TRBV11-2 with TRBJ2-5; 9 bases fit TRBD1. Germline V lookup: CDR1 SGHAT, CDR2 FQNNGV. CDR3 length equals 16 residues. J was trimmed by 2 bases and V by 5 bases; bases with no gene match: 9. This chain's CDR3 is CASSPRGGTGQETQYF. The CDR3 region has the DNA TGTGCCAGCAGCCCGAGGGGGGGGACAGGGCAAGAGACCCAGTACTTC.

This clone was detected only once. This rearrangement joins TRBV19 to TRBJ2-3; 7 positions agree with TRBD1. This CDR3 spans 15 amino acids. V dropped 3 bases and J dropped 1; count of bases not matched to a gene: 4. Germline lookup yields CDR1 LNHDA and CDR2 SQIVND (reference sequence). CDR3 protein: CASSMAGGGTDTQYF. The CDR3 DNA follows: TGTGCCAGTAGTATGGCAGGGGGAGGCACAGATACGCAGTATTTT.

The rearrangement links TRBV2 to TRBJ2-2; TRBD1 agrees at 7 bases. This CDR3 contains 16 residues. Germline CDR1 SNHLY, CDR2 FYNNEI. Trimming took 8 bases from V and 5 from J; bases not matched to a gene: 14. The CDR3 coding sequence is TGTGCCAGCCAGGGGGACCGCGCCATGAGGACCGGGGAGCTGTTTTTT. Residues: CASQGDRAMRTGELFF.